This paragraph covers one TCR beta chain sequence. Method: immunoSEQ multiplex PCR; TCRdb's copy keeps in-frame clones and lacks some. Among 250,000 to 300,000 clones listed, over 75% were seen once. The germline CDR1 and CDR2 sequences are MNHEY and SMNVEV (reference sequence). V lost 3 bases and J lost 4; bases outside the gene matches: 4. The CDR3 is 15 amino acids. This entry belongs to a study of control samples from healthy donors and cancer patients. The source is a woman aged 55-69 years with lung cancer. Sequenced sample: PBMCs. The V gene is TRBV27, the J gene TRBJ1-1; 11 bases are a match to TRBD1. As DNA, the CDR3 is TGTGCCAGCAGTTTTCCGGGACAGGGGGGCACTGAAGCTTTCTTT. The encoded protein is CASSFPGQGGTEAFF.